This T cell receptor (beta chain) is drawn from a study of siplizumab effects on memory and regulatory T cells. Overall study results and limits: Naive T cells seemed more diverse than memory cells and seemed major alloresponse contributors. Tregs that proliferated in siplizumab cultures did not have their suppressive function confirmed. Unstimulated subsets captured only a minor fraction of alloreactive clones.

Per the germline V gene, CDR1 is LNHDA and CDR2 is SQIVND (reference sequence). The CDR3 is 13 residues long. V was shortened by 4 bases and J by 5 bases, with 9 bases between the two germline ends. Details on this clone: The antigen remains unidentified.

Profiling relied on immunoSEQ multiplex PCR, and the TCRdb table lists in-frame clones only, not all of them. The table has about 91,000 clones, 80% to 95% seen once. The chain recombines TRBV19 with TRBJ2-1; D perhaps matches TRBD2 (6 bases). The sequencing sample was made of CD8+ T cells sorted from blood. The receptor comes from a human donor in good health. CDR3 in amino acids: CASSSGDDNEQFF. CDR3 coding DNA: TGTGCCAGTAGTAGCGGGGACGACAATGAGCAGTTCTTC.